A selection of T cell receptor beta chains follows, all from one sample in a study of T cell responses to AZD1222 COVID-19 vaccine. Assay: immunoSEQ multiplex PCR; the TCRdb copy retains only in-frame clones and omits some. The sample comprises approximately 120,000 clones, around 87% of which are singletons, and less than 11% rests with the top ten. Here the sequenced sample was peripheral blood, taken on day 0 of AZD1222 vaccination. The receptors derive from an adult in good health. CDR3s include the opening cysteine and the closing phenylalanine or tryptophan. D genes are given only for firm matches. The size of a clone is reported for some rows only, either as once, few or many, or as a class for expanded clones.

len: 14; abundance: once; v_gene: TRBV5-1; j_gene: TRBJ2-7; d_gene: .; CDR3aa: CASSLEHFPYEQYF; CDR3nt: TGCGCCAGCAGCTTGGAACACTTTCCCTACGAGCAGTACTTC
len: 12; abundance: once; v_gene: TRBV30; j_gene: TRBJ1-1; d_gene: .; CDR3aa: CAWRSGKTEAFF; CDR3nt: TGTGCCTGGAGATCCGGGAAGACTGAAGCTTTCTTT
len: 15; abundance: .; v_gene: TRBV5-1; j_gene: TRBJ1-2; d_gene: .; CDR3aa: CASSLFRGTNYGYTF; CDR3nt: TGCGCCAGCAGCTTGTTTAGGGGGACTAACTATGGCTACACCTTC
len: 15; abundance: .; v_gene: TRBV5-8; j_gene: TRBJ1-1; d_gene: .; CDR3aa: CASSLGTGFSTEAFF; CDR3nt: TGTGCCAGCAGCTTGGGTACAGGGTTTTCAACCGAAGCTTTCTTT
len: 15; abundance: .; v_gene: TRBV28; j_gene: TRBJ1-2; d_gene: .; CDR3aa: CASSNQGIQNYGYTF; CDR3nt: TGTGCCAGCAGCAACCAGGGAATCCAAAACTATGGCTACACCTTC
len: 15; abundance: few; v_gene: TRBV4-2; j_gene: TRBJ2-7; d_gene: .; CDR3aa: CASSHSGRTEYEQYF; CDR3nt: TGTGCCAGCAGCCACTCCGGGAGAACGGAGTACGAGCAGTACTTC
len: 15; abundance: .; v_gene: TRBV15; j_gene: TRBJ2-7; d_gene: .; CDR3aa: CATSRALVPGYEQYF; CDR3nt: TGTGCCACCAGCAGAGCCCTAGTACCTGGCTACGAGCAGTACTTC
len: 21; abundance: .; v_gene: TRBV4-1; j_gene: TRBJ1-2; d_gene: .; CDR3aa: CASSQDFRAGTEKFRNYGYTF; CDR3nt: TGCGCCAGCAGCCAAGATTTTAGGGCGGGGACGGAAAAATTCCGAAACTATGGCTACACCTTC
len: 16; abundance: .; v_gene: TRBV5-1; j_gene: TRBJ2-1; d_gene: .; CDR3aa: CASSLGGAPYPHEQFF; CDR3nt: TGCGCCAGCAGCTTAGGGGGGGCGCCTTACCCCCATGAGCAGTTCTTC
len: 15; abundance: .; v_gene: TRBV11-3; j_gene: TRBJ1-1; d_gene: TRBD1; CDR3aa: CASSLGTGVETEAFF; CDR3nt: TGTGCCAGCAGCTTAGGAACAGGGGTCGAAACTGAAGCTTTCTTT
len: 15; abundance: .; v_gene: TRBV6-5; j_gene: TRBJ2-3; d_gene: TRBD2; CDR3aa: CASRILAGGSDTQYF; CDR3nt: TGTGCCAGCAGGATTCTAGCGGGAGGGTCAGATACGCAGTATTTT
len: 18; abundance: .; v_gene: TRBV19; j_gene: TRBJ2-1; d_gene: TRBD2; CDR3aa: CASSIWKGGRPPYNEQFF; CDR3nt: TGTGCCAGTAGTATATGGAAGGGCGGGAGGCCCCCCTACAATGAGCAGTTCTTC
len: 15; abundance: once; v_gene: TRBV27; j_gene: TRBJ2-3; d_gene: TRBD2; CDR3aa: CASSLAGGSTDTQYF; CDR3nt: TGTGCCAGCAGTTTGGCGGGAGGTAGCACAGATACGCAGTATTTT
len: 13; abundance: .; v_gene: TRBV6-4; j_gene: TRBJ1-1; d_gene: .; CDR3aa: CASSVDMNTEAFF; CDR3nt: TGTGCCAGCAGTGTGGACATGAACACTGAAGCTTTCTTT
len: 14; abundance: .; v_gene: TRBV9; j_gene: TRBJ1-4; d_gene: .; CDR3aa: CASSYGRVDEKLFF; CDR3nt: TGTGCCAGCAGCTACGGGAGGGTTGATGAAAAACTGTTTTTT
len: 14; abundance: .; v_gene: TRBV5-1; j_gene: TRBJ2-1; d_gene: TRBD1; CDR3aa: CASSLTGGRNEQFF; CDR3nt: TGCGCCAGCAGCTTAACAGGGGGCAGGAATGAGCAGTTCTTC
len: 15; abundance: .; v_gene: TRBV5-6; j_gene: TRBJ1-1; d_gene: .; CDR3aa: CASSPWDWEDTEAFF; CDR3nt: TGTGCCAGCAGCCCCTGGGATTGGGAGGACACTGAAGCTTTCTTT
len: 15; abundance: .; v_gene: TRBV5-4; j_gene: TRBJ1-1; d_gene: .; CDR3aa: CASSLWGSGNTEAFF; CDR3nt: TGTGCCAGCAGCTTGTGGGGCTCGGGGAACACTGAAGCTTTCTTT
len: 17; abundance: .; v_gene: TRBV6-1; j_gene: TRBJ2-2; d_gene: TRBD2; CDR3aa: CASSEVLAGGLAGELFF; CDR3nt: TGTGCCAGCAGTGAAGTGCTAGCGGGGGGCCTCGCCGGGGAGCTGTTTTTT
len: 16; abundance: .; v_gene: TRBV7-3; j_gene: TRBJ2-2; d_gene: TRBD2; CDR3aa: CASSPAGTRYTGELFF; CDR3nt: TGTGCCAGCAGCCCCGCCGGGACTAGGTATACTGGGGAGCTGTTTTTT
len: 13; abundance: .; v_gene: TRBV6-5; j_gene: TRBJ1-1; d_gene: TRBD1; CDR3aa: CASTPPGGPEAFF; CDR3nt: TGTGCCAGCACCCCCCCAGGGGGCCCTGAAGCTTTCTTT
len: 20; abundance: .; v_gene: TRBV11-2; j_gene: TRBJ2-1; d_gene: TRBD1; CDR3aa: CASSLETGARGGPAYNEQFF; CDR3nt: TGTGCCAGCAGCTTAGAGACAGGGGCCAGAGGAGGGCCGGCCTACAATGAGCAGTTCTTC
len: 14; abundance: .; v_gene: TRBV5-1; j_gene: TRBJ2-7; d_gene: .; CDR3aa: CASSLPGHTYEQYF; CDR3nt: TGCGCCAGCAGCTTGCCCGGACACACCTACGAGCAGTACTTC
len: 14; abundance: .; v_gene: TRBV11-2; j_gene: TRBJ2-7; d_gene: .; CDR3aa: CASSFPGTAYEQYF; CDR3nt: TGTGCCAGCAGCTTTCCGGGAACTGCCTACGAGCAGTACTTC
len: 15; abundance: .; v_gene: TRBV19; j_gene: TRBJ1-2; d_gene: .; CDR3aa: CASSSHRGDDYGYTF; CDR3nt: TGTGCCAGTAGTTCTCACAGAGGGGATGACTATGGCTACACCTTC
len: 14; abundance: .; v_gene: TRBV5-1; j_gene: TRBJ2-1; d_gene: .; CDR3aa: CASSLLGGHNEQFF; CDR3nt: TGCGCCAGCAGCTTGCTTGGCGGACACAATGAGCAGTTCTTC
len: 15; abundance: .; v_gene: TRBV27; j_gene: TRBJ2-7; d_gene: .; CDR3aa: CASSRREGLSYEQYF; CDR3nt: TGTGCCAGCAGCAGGCGAGAGGGCCTCTCCTACGAGCAGTACTTC
len: 13; abundance: .; v_gene: TRBV7-3; j_gene: TRBJ2-7; d_gene: .; CDR3aa: CASSYSTGYEQYF; CDR3nt: TGTGCCAGCAGCTACTCAACAGGCTACGAGCAGTACTTC
len: 15; abundance: .; v_gene: TRBV5-1; j_gene: TRBJ2-3; d_gene: .; CDR3aa: CASMARSEPTDTQYF; CDR3nt: TGCGCCAGCATGGCCCGTAGCGAACCCACAGATACGCAGTATTTT
len: 13; abundance: .; v_gene: TRBV9; j_gene: TRBJ2-2; d_gene: .; CDR3aa: CASSVTAAGELFF; CDR3nt: TGTGCCAGCAGCGTAACGGCCGCCGGGGAGCTGTTTTTT
len: 13; abundance: .; v_gene: TRBV28; j_gene: TRBJ1-5; d_gene: .; CDR3aa: CASSGGINQPQHF; CDR3nt: TGTGCCAGCAGTGGGGGGATCAATCAGCCCCAGCATTTT
len: 13; abundance: .; v_gene: TRBV6-5; j_gene: TRBJ2-1; d_gene: .; CDR3aa: CASRTTGTNEQFF; CDR3nt: TGTGCCAGCAGAACAACAGGGACCAATGAGCAGTTCTTC
len: 11; abundance: once; v_gene: TRBV12-3/TRBV12-4; j_gene: TRBJ1-1; d_gene: .; CDR3aa: CASTGRTEAFF; CDR3nt: TGTGCCAGCACGGGACGGACTGAAGCTTTCTTT
len: 16; abundance: .; v_gene: TRBV5-4; j_gene: TRBJ2-2; d_gene: TRBD1; CDR3aa: CASTPEGQGNTGELFF; CDR3nt: TGTGCCAGCACCCCGGAGGGACAGGGGAACACCGGGGAGCTGTTTTTT